This entry features one T cell receptor beta chain sequence. The antigen remains unidentified. Generated by immunoSEQ multiplex PCR, the TCRdb table keeps only in-frame clones and is missing some. Altogether over 100,000 clones are present, roughly 90% being singletons, with the ten largest covering approximately 3.5%. The sample belongs to a study of T cell responses to AZD1222 COVID-19 vaccine. Regarding the study as a whole: Unmutated regions of variants are reportedly targeted by nearly half of spike-specific TCRs. Donors were chiefly white British, with a greater number of females, and clonal diversity was perhaps underestimated. AZD1222 recipients seropositive at baseline numbered only 5 to 7. Spike-specific TCR breadth and depth were elevated following two AZD1222 doses.

Trimming removed 4 bases at V and 2 bases at J, with 11 bases between. CDR3 size: 14 residues. CDR1 is MNHEY and CDR2 is SVGEGT in the germline V gene. The receptor was derived from an adult in good health. J is TRBJ1-2 and V is TRBV6-2 or TRBV6-3; no clear D gene. This specimen was peripheral blood, taken on day 0 of AZD1222 vaccination. The CDR3 spells CASSSPGRNYGYTF. DNA for the CDR3: TGTGCCAGCAGTTCCCCTGGACGGAACTATGGCTACACCTTC.